The 13 T cell receptor beta chains below were found in one sample sequenced in a study of neurological immune-mediated disorders. TCRdb processed the 5' RACE reads anew with MiXCR; each CDR3 protein has one entry. This sample has some 47,000 distinct CDR3 sequences, with approximately 15% found just once. Material: PBMCs. The source of these receptors is a man in his sixties in good health.

This chain uses TRBV7-3 with TRBJ2-2; TRBD1 is a possible D gene (6 bases). Germline V gene lookup returns CDR1 SGHTA and CDR2 FQGTGA. V was clipped by 1 base and J by 0 bases, with 9 bases between them. This CDR3 has 16 residues. DNA of the CDR3: TGTGCCAGCAGCTTAATGGGGACATCGAACACCGGGGAGCTGTTTTTT. Encoded protein: CASSLMGTSNTGELFF.

This clonotype was picked up many times. V and J are TRBV5-5 and TRBJ2-2, with D tentatively TRBD2 (6 bases). CDR3 length: 16 amino acids. The germline V gene has CDR1 SGHKS and CDR2 YYEKEE (reference sequence). Deletions cut 5 bases from V and 1 base from J, with 15 bases between. CDR3 nucleotide sequence: TGTGCCAGCAGGTCGACGGGGGACCGGAACACCGGGGAGCTGTTTTTT. It is translated as CASRSTGDRNTGELFF.

This clonotype was recorded at least ten times. V gene TRBV11-2 combines with J gene TRBJ2-1, with D unresolved. Trimming stripped 2 bases from V and 11 bases from J, with 7 bases between. The CDR3 has 11 amino acids. Germline V gene sequence: CDR1 SGHAT, CDR2 FQNNGV. In DNA form, the CDR3 reads TGTGCCAGCAGCTTACGGGCGCAGCAGTTCTTC. It translates to CASSLRAQQFF.

Ten or more counts support this clonotype. The chain has TRBV7-6 and TRBJ2-1, with 7 nucleotides matching TRBD1. V was pared by 10 bases and J by 2 bases, with 5 bases of the junction left unmatched. This CDR3 is 13 amino acids long. Germline CDR1 and CDR2: SGHVS and FNYEAQ. The CDR3 sequence: CATGTAAYNEQFF. DNA of the CDR3: TGTGCCACAGGGACAGCCGCCTACAATGAGCAGTTCTTC.

This sequence joins TRBV7-8 and TRBJ2-7, with 9 positions matching TRBD1. This CDR3 comprises 17 residues. V lost 5 bases and J lost 9; bases outside the gene matches: 20. CDR1 and CDR2 from the germline V gene are SGHVS and FQNEAQ. The CDR3 loop is CASSPLPPRQGVFGQYF. In DNA, the CDR3 is TGTGCCAGCAGCCCTCTTCCTCCTAGACAGGGGGTTTTCGGGCAGTACTTC.

This clonotype appeared a single time. Without the conserved terminal phenylalanine or tryptophan, this CDR3 likely stems from a read error. The chain recombines TRBV20-1 with TRBJ2-3; D not resolved. The length of the CDR3 is 16 residues. Trimming took off 6 bases at V and 2 bases at J, with 21 bases between the two ends. The germline CDR1 and CDR2 sequences are DFQATT and SNEGSKA (reference sequence). CDR3 amino acids: CSAPLTSSTFTDTQYL. The CDR3 DNA is TGCAGTGCCCCATTGACGAGCTCGACCTTCACAGATACGCAGTATTTA.

This clonotype was picked up many times. This chain links TRBV7-9 with TRBJ1-1; 8 bases line up with TRBD1. Trimming cost V 7 bases and J 3 bases; bases outside gene matches: 16. CDR1 and CDR2 from the germline V gene are SEHNR and FQNEAQ (reference sequence). The CDR3 length is 17 residues. The CDR3 nucleotides read TGTGCCAGCACCGATCCGGGGGGCAGGGGGCGCGACACTGAAGCTTTCTTT. This gives the protein CASTDPGGRGRDTEAFF.

In this sample, this clonotype turned up many times. V usage is TRBV29-1 and J usage is TRBJ1-2; 7 positions agree with TRBD1. The germline gives CDR1 SQVTM, CDR2 ANQGSEA. V shed 6 bases and J 3 bases; nucleotides not matched to a gene: 13. The CDR3 has 15 amino acids. The DNA for the CDR3 is TGCAGCGTCGTCATGGTAGACAGGGTGGACTATGGCTACACCTTC. Its translation: CSVVMVDRVDYGYTF.

The sample holds many counts of this clonotype. The chain is built from TRBV12-3 or TRBV12-4 and TRBJ1-4; D might be TRBD1 (5 bases). This CDR3 is built from 14 residues. V was trimmed by 5 bases and J by 5 bases, leaving 12 bases between them. The CDR3 nucleotides are TGTGCCAGCAGTACCGGGACGGACAATGAAAAACTGTTTTTT. Translated, it gives CASSTGTDNEKLFF.

This clonotype was found many times. This chain uses TRBV10-3 with TRBJ2-1; no clear D. The CDR3 spans 13 residues. CDR1 and CDR2 (germline): ENHRY, SYGVKD. The V end lost 5 bases, the J end lost 0 bases, and 5 bases lay between the germline ends. CDR3 region: CAISSPSYNEQFF. CDR3 DNA: TGTGCCATCAGTAGTCCCTCCTACAATGAGCAGTTCTTC.

The table lists this clonotype with many counts. The chain recombines TRBV5-1 with TRBJ2-7; 8 nucleotides line up with TRBD1. Germline V gives CDR1 SGHRS, CDR2 YFSETQ. This CDR3 is 15 amino acids long. Trimming removed 0 bases from V and 5 bases from J; junction bases left unmatched: 7. CDR3: CASSLEVQGADEQYF. In DNA form, the CDR3 reads TGCGCCAGCAGCTTGGAAGTTCAGGGGGCGGACGAGCAGTACTTC.

This clonotype was seen repeatedly, ten times or more. The chain couples TRBV20-1 to TRBJ2-3, with 7 nucleotides matching TRBD2. J gave up 3 bases and V 6 bases, and 9 bases lay outside the gene matches. CDR1 and CDR2 (germline): DFQATT, SNEGSKA (reference sequence). The CDR3 has 14 residues. In DNA form, the CDR3 reads TGCAGTGCGTGGGTCCGGGAGGTTACAGATACGCAGTATTTT. It translates to CSAWVREVTDTQYF.

This clonotype was counted between two and nine times. V and J are TRBV20-1 and TRBJ2-6; the D gene could be TRBD1 or TRBD2 (5 bases each). Germline lookup yields CDR1 DFQATT and CDR2 SNEGSKA (reference sequence). V lost 6 bases to trimming and J lost 0 bases, with 18 bases between them. The CDR3 loop spans 17 amino acids. The CDR3 protein is CSADGALQLSGANVLTF. CDR3 sequence (DNA): TGCAGTGCCGACGGGGCACTCCAACTCTCTGGGGCCAACGTCCTGACTTTC.